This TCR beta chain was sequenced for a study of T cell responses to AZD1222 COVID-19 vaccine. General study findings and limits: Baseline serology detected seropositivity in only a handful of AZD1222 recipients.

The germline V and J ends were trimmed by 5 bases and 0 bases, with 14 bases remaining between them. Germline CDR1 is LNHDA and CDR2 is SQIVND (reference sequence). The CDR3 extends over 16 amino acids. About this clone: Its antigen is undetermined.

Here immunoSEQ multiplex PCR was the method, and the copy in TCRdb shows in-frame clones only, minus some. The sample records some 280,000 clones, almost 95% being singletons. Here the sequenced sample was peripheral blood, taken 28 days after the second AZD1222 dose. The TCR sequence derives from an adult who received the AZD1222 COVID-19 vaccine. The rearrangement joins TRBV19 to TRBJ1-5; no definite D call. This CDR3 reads CASSPAAGYSNQPQHF. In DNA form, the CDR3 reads TGTGCCAGTAGTCCCGCCGCGGGGTATAGCAATCAGCCCCAGCATTTT.